This entry describes one T cell receptor (beta chain). Antigen: not known. Trimming removed 3 bases from V and 0 bases from J, with 13 bases in between. The CDR3 spans 15 residues. Germline V gene lookup returns CDR1 SGDLS and CDR2 YYNGEE. Only CD45RO-negative cells positively selected for CCR7 counted as naive CD8 cells, so terminally differentiated effector memory CD45RA+ cells were excluded. The sample belongs to a study of shared clonotypes between healthy human individuals. Execution of the assay was at deep level. Tens of thousands of T cell genomes, or approximately 190 ng DNA, went into the sorted-subset replicate PCRs. Profiled with immunoSEQ multiplex PCR; TCRdb holds only in-frame clones, not every one. The data contain millions of clones, approximately 94% of them singletons. Study-wide points: Larger richness was generally estimated for naive than memory subsets.

Sample: naive CD8+ T cells sorted from blood. This sequence joins TRBV9 and TRBJ2-7, with TRBD2 as a possible D gene (6 bases). This TCR derives from a man between 18 and 29 years old in good health. The CDR3 loop reads CASSASPGSSYEQYF. CDR3 DNA sequence: TGTGCCAGCAGCGCTTCACCCGGGAGCTCCTACGAGCAGTACTTC.